The rows below give T cell receptor beta chains drawn from one sample of a study of blood T cell repertoires in COVID-19. TCRdb's copy holds only in-frame clones and misses some; the assay was immunoSEQ multiplex PCR. The sample holds 250,000 or so clones, about 90% seen once. Sequencing used peripheral blood. The receptors were gathered from a woman in her sixties or seventies with COVID-19, enrolled during active disease. The CDR3 runs from the conserved cysteine through the conserved F or W. D genes are given only for firm matches. Where a row states a size, it is once, few, many or the class of an expanded clone; other rows omit it.

V gene	J gene	clone size	D gene	CDR3 DNA	CDR3 protein
TRBV27	TRBJ1-2	once	TRBD1	TGTGCCAGCAGACCCCGGGACAGGCGAGCTCCCCTTACAACCTTC	CASRPRDRRAPLTTF
TRBV6-5	TRBJ1-1	few	-	TGTGCCAGCAACTGGAGGAACACTGAAGCTTTCTTT	CASNWRNTEAFF
TRBV3-1/TRBV3-2	TRBJ1-5	-	TRBD1	TGTGCCAGCAGCCCCTCGCCGGGACAGATTACTCAGCCCCAGCATTTT	CASSPSPGQITQPQHF
TRBV3-1/TRBV3-2	TRBJ1-3	-	-	TGTGCCAGCAGCCAAGATCAGGGTGGAAACACCATATATTTT	CASSQDQGGNTIYF
TRBV25-1	TRBJ1-1	-	TRBD1	TGTGCCAGCAGGACAGGGGCAGGGGGTATGAACACTGAAGCTTTCTTT	CASRTGAGGMNTEAFF
TRBV19	TRBJ1-4	-	-	TGTGCCACAGGGGTAGGTCTTCCGGAAAAACTGTTTTTT	CATGVGLPEKLFF
TRBV19	TRBJ1-1	-	TRBD1	TGTGCCAGTAGTATCAGGCAGGGGGTGTTCATCGGTCGAACTGAAGCTTTCTTT	CASSIRQGVFIGRTEAFF
TRBV7-2	TRBJ1-2	-	-	TGTGCCAGCAGTCCTAATACCGCGCAGGGGTTCTATGGCTACACCTTC	CASSPNTAQGFYGYTF
TRBV19	TRBJ1-1	-	-	TGTGCCAGTAGGCCGGGGTCACCGAGGGTAACTGAAGCTTTCTTT	CASRPGSPRVTEAFF
TRBV27	TRBJ1-5	-	-	TGTGCCAGCAGTCCGGGGATCGTATCAACGCTACGGACTAGCAATCAGCCCCAGCATTTT	CASSPGIVSTLRTSNQPQHF
TRBV11-2	TRBJ2-2	-	TRBD1	TGTGCCAGCAGCCTCCGACAGGGCTTAACCGGGGAGCTGTTTTTT	CASSLRQGLTGELFF
TRBV6-2/TRBV6-3	TRBJ1-5	-	-	TGTGCCAGCAGTGACAACAGGGATCAGCCCCAGCATTTT	CASSDNRDQPQHF
TRBV5-1	TRBJ2-7	-	TRBD1	TGCGCCAGCAGCAGGCCGGGACAGGGGGCTCTCTACGAGCAGTACTTC	CASSRPGQGALYEQYF
TRBV6-1	TRBJ2-1	-	-	TGTGCCAGCAGTGCCGAGGACTGGGTCGGGTCCCATGAGCAGTTCTTC	CASSAEDWVGSHEQFF
TRBV14	TRBJ2-5	-	-	TGTGCCAGCAGCCCGCAGGGGGGAGAGACCCAGTACTTC	CASSPQGGETQYF
TRBV6-5	TRBJ2-2	once	TRBD1	TGTGCCAGCAGTTACTCGTACAGGGGGCGCAGCGGGGAGCTGTTTTTT	CASSYSYRGRSGELFF
TRBV5-1	TRBJ2-3	-	TRBD2	TGCGCCAGCAGCTTGCAGCGGGGGGCACTCACAGATACGCAGTATTTT	CASSLQRGALTDTQYF
TRBV5-1	TRBJ1-2	-	TRBD1	TGCGCCAGCAGCTTGGCCCAGACAGGGGGGACTGGCTACACCTTC	CASSLAQTGGTGYTF
TRBV27	TRBJ1-2	-	TRBD1	TGTGCCAGCAGGGAAACAGGGGGCCGGTATGGCTACACCTTC	CASRETGGRYGYTF
TRBV10-3	TRBJ1-2	-	-	TGTGCCATCAGTAAAGTAGGACACACGGATGGCTACACCTTC	CAISKVGHTDGYTF
TRBV19	TRBJ2-2	few	-	TGTGCCAGTAGTGGCGGGTACCCGAACACCGGGGAGCTGTTTTTT	CASSGGYPNTGELFF
TRBV19	TRBJ2-7	-	-	TGTGCCAGTAGTATCAGGGCAGGCACCTACGAGCAGTACTTC	CASSIRAGTYEQYF
TRBV19	TRBJ1-2	-	-	TGTGCCAGTAGTACAGGGTTGAGTGGCTACACCTTC	CASSTGLSGYTF
TRBV5-5	TRBJ1-2	-	TRBD1	TGTGCCAGCAGCTTGGATCTCAGGGGGAACTATGGCTACACCTTC	CASSLDLRGNYGYTF
TRBV18	TRBJ2-6	-	-	TGTGCCAGCTCACCCTCCTTAGTCTCTGGGGCCAACGTCCTGACTTTC	CASSPSLVSGANVLTF
TRBV9	TRBJ2-3	-	TRBD2	TGTGCCAGCAGCGTAGGACGGGGGGGCCAAAGCACAGATACGCAGTATTTT	CASSVGRGGQSTDTQYF
TRBV19	TRBJ1-2	-	TRBD1	TGTGCCAGTAGTACCCTTCAAGGACAGGCGAACTATGGCTACACCTTC	CASSTLQGQANYGYTF
TRBV7-9	TRBJ1-2	few	-	TGTGCCAGCAGCGACCGACAGTCTAACTATGGCTACACCTTC	CASSDRQSNYGYTF
TRBV4-3	TRBJ2-1	-	TRBD1	TGCGCCAGCAGCCAAGATATAAGGACAGGCACCTACAATGAGCAGTTCTTC	CASSQDIRTGTYNEQFF
TRBV6-5	TRBJ1-1	-	-	TGTGCCAGCAGTACAGTGAACACTGAAGCTTTCTTT	CASSTVNTEAFF
TRBV7-2	TRBJ1-5	-	-	TGTGCCAGCAGCTTAGTAGGGACGGGGGTGCAGCCCCAGCATTTT	CASSLVGTGVQPQHF
TRBV11-3	TRBJ2-1	-	TRBD2	TGTGCCAGCAGCCGTAGCGGGGGGGCCTTTGAGCAGTTCTTC	CASSRSGGAFEQFF
TRBV20-1	TRBJ1-5	-	TRBD1	TGCAGTGCTAGTGGGACAGCAAATCAGCCCCAGCATTTT	CSASGTANQPQHF
TRBV27	TRBJ2-2	-	TRBD1	TGTGCCAGCAGTTTTGGGACAGGGGTTACCGGGGAGCTGTTTTTT	CASSFGTGVTGELFF
TRBV15	TRBJ1-1	-	TRBD1	TGTGCCACCAGCAGAGGACAGGGGGTTTTTAACACTGAAGCTTTCTTT	CATSRGQGVFNTEAFF
TRBV30	TRBJ1-5	-	TRBD1	TGTGCCTGGACAGGGGGAAACAATCAGCCCCAGCATTTT	CAWTGGNNQPQHF
TRBV7-9	TRBJ2-1	-	TRBD2	TGTGCCAGCAGCTTCTCCAGGGAGGGACCTTCCTACAATGAGCAGTTCTTC	CASSFSREGPSYNEQFF
TRBV9	TRBJ2-5	few	TRBD2	TGTGCCAGCAGCGTAGGGCCTAGCGGGTGGGTAAGAGAGACCCAGTACTTC	CASSVGPSGWVRETQYF
TRBV24-1	TRBJ2-1	-	TRBD2	TGTGCCACCAGTGATCCCGGGACTAGGGGGGGCAATGAGCAGTTCTTC	CATSDPGTRGGNEQFF
TRBV28	TRBJ1-4	-	TRBD1	TGTGCCAGCAGTTCTACGGGACAGTCGGCAACTAATGAAAAACTGTTTTTT	CASSSTGQSATNEKLFF
TRBV3-1/TRBV3-2	TRBJ1-1	few	-	TGTGCCAGCAGCCATTCCGGGTACGCTGAAGCTTTCTTT	CASSHSGYAEAFF
TRBV7-2	TRBJ2-3	-	-	TGTGCCAGCAGCTTAGCGAATTGGTGGGGAGGCACAGATACGCAGTATTTT	CASSLANWWGGTDTQYF
TRBV11-2	TRBJ1-2	-	-	TGTGCCAGCAGCAGAGACAGGCCCTATGGCTACACCTTC	CASSRDRPYGYTF
TRBV4-3	TRBJ2-3	-	-	TGCGCCAGCAGCCAAGACTGGACAGTAGGATATACGCAGTATTTT	CASSQDWTVGYTQYF
TRBV14	TRBJ1-4	few	-	TGTGCCAGCAGCCAACGGGGGGCTTTGGAAAAACTGTTTTTT	CASSQRGALEKLFF
TRBV5-1	TRBJ1-2	-	-	TGCGCCAGCAGCTCCACGGGGGGAGACTATGGCTACACCTTC	CASSSTGGDYGYTF
TRBV7-9	TRBJ1-2	-	-	TGTGCCAGCAGCTTGGGTCAGGGAAACTATGGCTACACCTTC	CASSLGQGNYGYTF
TRBV27	TRBJ2-3	-	-	TGTGCCAGCAGGGTCGCCCCTCAGGCAGATACGCAGTATTTT	CASRVAPQADTQYF
TRBV7-3	TRBJ2-1	-	TRBD2	TGTGCCAGCAGCTTTTCTAGCGGGGGGGCCTATGAGCAGTTCTTC	CASSFSSGGAYEQFF
TRBV7-2	TRBJ2-5	-	-	TGTGCCAGCAGCTTAAGGGGTCGGGACATCCTGGGGACCCAGTACTTC	CASSLRGRDILGTQYF
TRBV7-2	TRBJ1-1	-	-	TGTGCCAGCAGCTTGATGGGGGGTAACACTGAAGCTTTCTTT	CASSLMGGNTEAFF
TRBV18	TRBJ1-4	-	-	TGTGCCAGCTCACAGCCGGGAACCACAGAAAAACTGTTTTTT	CASSQPGTTEKLFF
TRBV29-1	TRBJ2-1	-	TRBD1	TGCAGCGTTGAACCCCAAACCGGGACAGGGGTCAGCTCCTACAATGAGCAGTTCTTC	CSVEPQTGTGVSSYNEQFF
TRBV7-2	TRBJ2-3	few	-	TGTGCCAGCAGCTCTGGACTGGCTAGCACAGATACGCAGTATTTT	CASSSGLASTDTQYF
TRBV7-8	TRBJ1-3	-	-	TGTGCCAGCAGCTTAGGACGAGGTCCTGGAAACACCATATATTTT	CASSLGRGPGNTIYF
TRBV5-1	TRBJ2-7	-	TRBD1	TGCGCCACCGGGACAGACGTTTACGAGCAGTACTTC	CATGTDVYEQYF
TRBV29-1	TRBJ1-1	few	-	TGCAGCGTTGAGCGGGGTACGAACACTGAAGCTTTCTTT	CSVERGTNTEAFF
TRBV7-9	TRBJ1-5	-	-	TGTGCCAGCAGCTTAATAAATCAGCCCCAGCATTTT	CASSLINQPQHF